This T cell receptor (beta chain) was observed in a study of cytomegalovirus exposure and HLA in healthy donors. Study results and caveats: According to reports, the classifier identified cytomegalovirus status with high specificity and sensitivity. It was reported in a later analysis that an Asian-associated ancestry cluster showed fewer N-insertions than the roughly 620-donor mean.

CDR1 and CDR2 (germline): MDHEN, SYDVKM. The CDR3 has 15 amino acids. Use of 60 Vbeta and 13 Jbeta primers characterized the PCR. Libraries were prepared by immunoSEQ multiplex PCR; TCRdb keeps only in-frame clonotypes and omits some of them. This repertoire shows about 170,000 clones, 79% found once; its top ten account for about 2.3%. Regarding this clone: Its antigen remains unidentified. Compared with germline, one end of the junction differs, possibly owing to a read error.

Sequences were obtained from PBMCs. The chain uses TRBV28 and TRBJ1-2, with 8 nucleotides matching TRBD1. The clonotype comes from a woman between 45 and 65 years old in good health and CMV-seronegative. The CDR3: CASSGQGRLNYDYTF. The CDR3 nucleotides are TGTGCCAGCAGTGGACAGGGCCGACTGAACTATGACTACACCTTC.